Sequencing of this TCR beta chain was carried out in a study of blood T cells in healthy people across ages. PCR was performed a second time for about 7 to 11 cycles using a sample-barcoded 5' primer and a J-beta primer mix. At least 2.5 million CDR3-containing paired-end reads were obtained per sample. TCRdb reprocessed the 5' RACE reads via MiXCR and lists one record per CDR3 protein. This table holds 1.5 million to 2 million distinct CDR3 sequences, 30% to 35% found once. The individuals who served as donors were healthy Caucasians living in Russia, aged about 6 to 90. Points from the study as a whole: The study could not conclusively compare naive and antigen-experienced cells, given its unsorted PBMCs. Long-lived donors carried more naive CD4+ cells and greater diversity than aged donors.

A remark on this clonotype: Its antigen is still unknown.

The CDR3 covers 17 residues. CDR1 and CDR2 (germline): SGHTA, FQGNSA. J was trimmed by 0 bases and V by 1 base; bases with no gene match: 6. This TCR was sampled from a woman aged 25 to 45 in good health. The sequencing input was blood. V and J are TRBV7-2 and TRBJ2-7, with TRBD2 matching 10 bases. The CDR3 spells CASSLVSGGASSYEQYF. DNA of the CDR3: TGTGCCAGCAGCTTAGTAAGCGGGGGGGCCTCCTCCTACGAGCAGTACTTC.